A selection of T cell receptor beta chains follows, all from one sample in a study of shared clonotypes between healthy human individuals. TCRdb's copy holds only in-frame clones and misses some; the assay was immunoSEQ multiplex PCR. The sample lists about 680,000 clones, approximately 74% occurring once. Material for sequencing was memory CD4+ T cells sorted from blood. The source is a young woman in good health. CDR3s include the opening cysteine and the closing phenylalanine or tryptophan.

CDR3 protein: CASSPNMDTQYF
J gene: TRBJ2-3
V gene: TRBV10-1

CDR3 protein: CASSLSSGSYNEQFF
J gene: TRBJ2-1
V gene: TRBV5-1

CDR3 protein: CASRGVTGAGNTIYF
J gene: TRBJ1-3
V gene: TRBV28

CDR3 protein: CASSQDEQGSSGYTF
J gene: TRBJ1-2
V gene: TRBV4-1

CDR3 protein: CASSHPGGREQFF
J gene: TRBJ2-1
V gene: TRBV19

CDR3 protein: CASSSGASGPNEQFF
J gene: TRBJ2-1
V gene: TRBV7-2

CDR3 protein: CSAAGNTIYF
J gene: TRBJ1-3
V gene: TRBV20-1

CDR3 protein: CAGRTSGRAGEQFF
J gene: TRBJ2-1
V gene: TRBV30

CDR3 protein: CASSLAADRGGEAFF
J gene: TRBJ1-1
V gene: TRBV5-1

CDR3 protein: CSVEINRDRRSYTF
J gene: TRBJ1-2
V gene: TRBV29-1